Shown below are 8 T cell receptor beta chains from a single sample sequenced in a study of low-dose radiotherapy and immunotherapy resistance in tumors. Time point in this sample: after trial treatment. The treatment denotes: LDRT plus nivolumab, ipilimumab, low-dose cyclophosphamide and aspirin (RACIN trial). TRAV- and TRBV-specific primers, spanning alpha and beta chains, primed first-strand cDNA. The authors amplified TCRs for 20 to 25 PCR cycles with a constant-region primer and a V-primer adapter. MiXCR, run by TCRdb on the reads, gives a single entry per CDR3 protein. This sample carries under 110,000 distinct CDR3 sequences, less than 25% of them seen once, and the ten largest clones take over 3.5%. Source: PBMCs, taken after low-dose radiotherapy plus immunotherapy. All receptors come from a male donor with prostate cancer.

This clonotype was seen many times. The rearrangement uses TRBV12-3 or TRBV12-4 and TRBJ2-4; TRBD2 agrees at 8 bases. This CDR3 is built from 14 residues. V trimming: 5 bases; J trimming: 8 bases; junction bases outside the gene matches: 8. CDR3 protein: CASSVAGGRDIQYF. The CDR3 DNA sequence: TGTGCCAGCAGTGTCGCGGGGGGTAGGGACATTCAGTACTTC.

The table lists this clonotype with many counts. The chain is built from TRBV7-8 and TRBJ2-1; D gene ambiguous. Germline V gives CDR1 SGHVS, CDR2 FQNEAQ. This CDR3 is 15 amino acids long. V lost 6 bases, J lost 0 bases, and 12 bases lay in between. The CDR3 region is CASRHGPSSYNEQFF. The DNA of the CDR3 is TGTGCCAGCAGACACGGCCCCAGCTCCTACAATGAGCAGTTCTTC.

The chain recombines TRBV28 with TRBJ2-3, with 8 nucleotides matching TRBD2. This CDR3 is 17 amino acids long. V shed 4 bases, J shed 3 bases, and the junction held 12 bases outside the gene matches. Germline assignment: CDR1 MDHEN and CDR2 SYDVKM. CDR3 residues: CASSSQTWRGGTDTQYF. The CDR3 bases are TGTGCCAGCAGTTCCCAAACGTGGCGCGGGGGGACAGATACGCAGTATTTT.

This clonotype was counted ten times or more. The chain carries TRBV14 and TRBJ1-1; 8 bases fit TRBD1. V trimming: 2 bases; J trimming: 5 bases; junction bases outside the gene matches: 4. Germline V gene sequence: CDR1 SGHDN, CDR2 FVKESK. The CDR3 spans 14 residues. In nucleotides, the CDR3 is TGTGCCAGCAGCCAACCAGGGGGCTTAACTGAAGCTTTCTTT. The encoded protein is CASSQPGGLTEAFF.

This clonotype was detected many times. This chain joins TRBV7-8 and TRBJ1-3; D not certain. The germline V gene has CDR1 SGHVS and CDR2 FQNEAQ. Trimming stripped 1 base from V and 10 bases from J, with 11 bases between. The CDR3 extends over 13 amino acids. CDR3 sequence reads: CASSLVVPGTIYF. Written as DNA, the CDR3 is TGTGCCAGCAGCTTAGTGGTCCCAGGAACCATATATTTT.

This clonotype was picked up many times. The V gene is TRBV5-1, the J gene TRBJ2-7, with 9 bases lining up with TRBD1. The CDR3 is 14 residues long. Germline-derived CDR1 and CDR2 are SGHRS and YFSETQ. Trimming took 5 bases from V and 4 from J; bases not matched to a gene: 7. The CDR3 DNA sequence: TGCGCCAGCAGAGGGGGACAGGGAGGATACGAGCAGTACTTC. It specifies CASRGGQGGYEQYF. Full variable domain (rest looked up from reference TRBV5-1 and TRBJ2-7): KAGVTQTPRYLIKTRGQQVTLSCSPISGHRSVSWYQQTPGQGLQFLFEYFSETQRNKGNFPGRFSGRQFSNSRSEMNVSTLELGDSALYLCASRGGQGGYEQYFGPGTRLTVT.

The chain links TRBV29-1 to TRBJ2-7; 8 bases fit TRBD2. This CDR3 is built from 12 residues. The germline V gene has CDR1 SQVTM and CDR2 ANQGSEA. Written as DNA, the CDR3 is TGCAGTGGAACTAGCGGTTCCTACGAGCAGTACTTC. Its translation is CSGTSGSYEQYF.

The V and J genes are TRBV7-2 and TRBJ2-3, with a possible D match to TRBD2 (6 bases). Trimming left V 2 bases short and J 1 base short, with 13 bases between. From germline, CDR1 is SGHTA and CDR2 FQGNSA. The CDR3 sequence is 16 residues long. The CDR3 is CASSLLGASGTDTQYF. Here the CDR3 DNA reads TGTGCCAGCAGCTTATTGGGCGCTAGCGGCACAGATACGCAGTATTTT.